This TCR beta chain stems from a study of early T cells in non-severe SARS-CoV-2 infection. From the 5' RACE reads, TCRdb called clonotypes with MiXCR, one entry per CDR3 protein. This sample has about 64,000 distinct CDR3 sequences; approximately 14% occur once, and the top ten carry 4% to 5%. V lost 5 bases and J 3 bases, leaving 9 bases between the germline ends. Germline V gene data show CDR1 as MNHEY and CDR2 as SVGAGI. This CDR3 contains 13 residues. The material sequenced was whole blood. J is TRBJ2-3 and V is TRBV6-5; D is undetermined. This sequence was found in an adult who was a healthcare worker with PCR-confirmed SARS-CoV-2 infection or an uninfected control (not recorded which). This CDR3 reads CASSRDQTDTQYF. DNA of the CDR3: TGTGCCAGCAGTCGAGACCAGACAGATACGCAGTATTTT.